This is a list of T cell receptor beta chains from one sample in a study of T cells in Graves' hyperthyroidism and ophthalmopathy. TCRdb analysed the multiplex PCR reads with MiXCR anew, one entry per CDR3 protein. The data contain fewer than 450,000 distinct CDR3 sequences, about 15% of them singletons. Sequencing was carried out using blood. The receptors were gathered from a woman aged 25 to 39 with Graves' hyperthyroidism that later progressed to Graves' ophthalmopathy. Both conserved end residues are part of each CDR3.

j_call v_call cdr3_length cdr3_aa
TRBJ2-5 TRBV10-3 14 CAISESGLGETQYF
TRBJ2-3 TRBV20-1 16 CSARDMKRLSTDTQYF
TRBJ1-6 TRBV6-5 14 CASSYRQGDSPLHF
TRBJ2-5 TRBV27 16 CASSLSPGAPMMTQYF
TRBJ2-3 TRBV6-1 13 CASSRGGGETQYF
TRBJ1-1 TRBV4-1 15 CASSQRTGANTEAFF
TRBJ1-2 TRBV6-1 14 CASGFTGGAGGYTF
TRBJ2-2 TRBV19 13 CASKFANTGELFF
TRBJ2-2 TRBV7-9 14 CASSYRDSTGELFF
TRBJ2-3 TRBV24-1 16 CATSDPGLGGADTQYF
TRBJ1-5 TRBV2 13 CASVGDSNQPQHF
TRBJ2-7 TRBV6-1 13 CASSRKSDFGQYF
TRBJ2-1 TRBV20-1 17 CSARGLAAGLSYNEQFF
TRBJ1-1 TRBV10-3 13 CAISERGNTEAFF
TRBJ1-2 TRBV7-9 14 CASSLVSGGAVYTF
TRBJ2-5 TRBV20-1 14 CSAPPDGLQETQYF
TRBJ1-2 TRBV4-2 14 CASSQVGTDYGYTF
TRBJ2-2 TRBV24-1 14 CATSDPANTGELFF
TRBJ2-1 TRBV12-3/TRBV12-4 20 CASSLRVRLAGVSSYNEQFF
TRBJ2-7 TRBV20-1 13 CSATSGGPYEQYF
TRBJ2-3 TRBV3-1 17 CASSQDNEGKDTDTQYF
TRBJ1-5 TRBV19 14 CASKAQGYNQPQHF
TRBJ1-6 TRBV6-1 13 CASSFDRNSPLHF
TRBJ2-3 TRBV27 14 CASRRGGRADTQYF
TRBJ1-2 TRBV11-2 12 CASSGGHYGYTF
TRBJ1-2 TRBV7-2 13 CASSLAADYGYTF
TRBJ1-5 TRBV6-2/TRBV6-3 15 CASSYSDRLHQPQHF
TRBJ1-1 TRBV6-1 16 CASTPSLGVMNTEAFF
TRBJ2-1 TRBV9 12 CASSAGDRAVFF
TRBJ2-2 TRBV25-1 13 CASRDRGDGELFF
TRBJ1-6 TRBV14 15 CASSQGRGWGSPLHF
TRBJ2-7 TRBV25-1 14 CASSDGQGFYEQYF
TRBJ2-7 TRBV4-2 17 CASSQSYRGFSSYEQYF
TRBJ2-7 TRBV19 16 CASTLSAGVASYEQYF
TRBJ2-7 TRBV27 14 CASSKSRQNYEQYF
TRBJ2-6 TRBV29-1 18 CSVEVSQGENSGANVLTF
TRBJ2-5 TRBV6-1 14 CASRSGTGPETQYF
TRBJ1-6 TRBV11-2 15 CASSRNQGYNSPLHF
TRBJ2-7 TRBV15 17 CATSRDRSWQARYEQYF
TRBJ2-3 TRBV5-1 13 CASSYRITDTQYF
TRBJ2-5 TRBV6-1 13 CASSPFMQETQYF
TRBJ2-5 TRBV2 14 CATSETSGTETQYF
TRBJ2-7 TRBV7-9 12 CASSTAGYEQYF
TRBJ2-7 TRBV2 17 CASIGGGGRLSSYEQYF
TRBJ2-3 TRBV10-3 18 CAISEGLAGRTSTDTQYF
TRBJ2-3 TRBV6-2/TRBV6-3 16 CASRTVWDRGPDTQYF
TRBJ2-5 TRBV19 15 CASRPASLQAETQYF
TRBJ1-5 TRBV9 14 CASSLQGAGQPQHF
TRBJ2-7 TRBV6-2/TRBV6-3 16 CASSSTSSTGGYEQYF
TRBJ2-3 TRBV2 15 CASSMSGEVTDTQYF
TRBJ2-5 TRBV3-1 14 CASSRGAHEETQYF
TRBJ1-6 TRBV6-2/TRBV6-3 17 CASSYGTVRDYNSPLHF
TRBJ2-2 TRBV18 16 CASSLAGPTNTGELFF
TRBJ1-3 TRBV7-8 18 CASSLVRAGTGVGNTIYF